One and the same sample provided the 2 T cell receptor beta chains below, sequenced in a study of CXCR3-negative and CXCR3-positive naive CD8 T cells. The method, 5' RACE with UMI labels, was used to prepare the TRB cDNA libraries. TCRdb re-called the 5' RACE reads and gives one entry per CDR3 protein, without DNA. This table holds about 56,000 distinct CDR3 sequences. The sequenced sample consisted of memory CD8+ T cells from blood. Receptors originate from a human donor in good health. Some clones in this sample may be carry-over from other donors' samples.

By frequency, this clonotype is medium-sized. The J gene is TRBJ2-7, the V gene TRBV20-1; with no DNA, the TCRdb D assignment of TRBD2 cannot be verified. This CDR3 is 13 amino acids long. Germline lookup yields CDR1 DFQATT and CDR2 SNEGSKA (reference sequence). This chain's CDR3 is CSARGSGDYEQYF.

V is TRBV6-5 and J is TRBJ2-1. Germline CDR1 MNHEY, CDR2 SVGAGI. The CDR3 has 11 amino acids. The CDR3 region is CASSRGSEQFF.